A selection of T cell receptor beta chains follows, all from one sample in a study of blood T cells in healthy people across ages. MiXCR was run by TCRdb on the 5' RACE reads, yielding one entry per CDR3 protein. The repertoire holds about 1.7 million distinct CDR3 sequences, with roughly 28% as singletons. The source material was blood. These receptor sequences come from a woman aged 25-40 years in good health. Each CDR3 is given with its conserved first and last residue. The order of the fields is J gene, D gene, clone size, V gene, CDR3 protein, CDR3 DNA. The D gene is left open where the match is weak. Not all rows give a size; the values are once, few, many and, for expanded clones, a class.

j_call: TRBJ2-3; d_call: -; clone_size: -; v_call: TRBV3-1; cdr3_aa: CASSQDTNAPDTQYF; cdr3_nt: TGTGCCAGCAGCCAAGATACGAACGCCCCCGATACGCAGTATTTT
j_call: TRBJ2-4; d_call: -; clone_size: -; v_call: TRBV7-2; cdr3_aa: CASSLAIGISGTAKNIQYF; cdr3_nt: TGTGCCAGCAGCTTAGCCATCGGGATTAGCGGAACAGCCAAAAACATTCAGTACTTC
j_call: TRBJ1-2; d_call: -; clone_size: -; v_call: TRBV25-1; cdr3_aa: CASSAGTLYGYTF; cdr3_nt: TGTGCCAGCAGTGCCGGGACCCTCTATGGCTACACCTTC
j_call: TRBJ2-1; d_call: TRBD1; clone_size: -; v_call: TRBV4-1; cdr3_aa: CASSQGTGNSYNEQFF; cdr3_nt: TGCGCCAGCAGCCAAGGGACAGGGAACTCCTACAATGAGCAGTTCTTC
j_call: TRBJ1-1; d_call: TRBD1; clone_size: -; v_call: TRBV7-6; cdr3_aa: CASRDPGQGDTEAFF; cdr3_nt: TGTGCCAGCAGGGACCCGGGACAGGGTGACACTGAAGCTTTCTTT
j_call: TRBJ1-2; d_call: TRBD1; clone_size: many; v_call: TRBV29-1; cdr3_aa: CSVEDGGQNYGYTF; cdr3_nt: TGCAGCGTTGAAGATGGGGGACAGAACTATGGCTACACCTTC
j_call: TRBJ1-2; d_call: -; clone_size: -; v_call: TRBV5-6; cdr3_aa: CASSSKGPMDGYTF; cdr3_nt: TGTGCCAGCAGCTCAAAGGGCCCAATGGATGGCTACACCTTC
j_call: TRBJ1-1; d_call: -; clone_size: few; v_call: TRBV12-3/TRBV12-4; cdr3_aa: CASSPGTILNRNTEAFF; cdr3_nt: TGTGCCAGCAGTCCCGGGACAATACTGAACCGGAACACTGAAGCTTTCTTT
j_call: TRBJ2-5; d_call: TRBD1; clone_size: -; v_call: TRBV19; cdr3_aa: CASSMTGGGETQYF; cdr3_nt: TGTGCCAGTAGTATGACAGGGGGCGGAGAGACCCAGTACTTC
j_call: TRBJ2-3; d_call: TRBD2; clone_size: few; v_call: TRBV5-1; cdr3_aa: CASEPSFSSGKFDTQYF; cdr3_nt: TGCGCCAGCGAGCCGAGTTTTAGTAGCGGGAAATTTGATACGCAGTATTTT
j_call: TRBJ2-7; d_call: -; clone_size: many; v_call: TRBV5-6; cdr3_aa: CASTRVGYEQYF; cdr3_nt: TGTGCCAGCACCCGGGTTGGCTACGAGCAGTACTTC
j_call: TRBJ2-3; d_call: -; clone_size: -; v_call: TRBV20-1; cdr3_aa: CSAGSQGSTDTQYF; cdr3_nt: TGCAGTGCTGGGTCCCAGGGGAGCACAGATACGCAGTATTTT
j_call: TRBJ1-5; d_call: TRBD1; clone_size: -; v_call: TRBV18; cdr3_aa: CASSPSTGVNQPQHF; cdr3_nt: TGTGCCAGCTCACCCAGTACAGGGGTCAATCAGCCCCAGCATTTT
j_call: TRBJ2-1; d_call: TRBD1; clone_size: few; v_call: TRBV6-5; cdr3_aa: CAGSLGQGTYNEQFF; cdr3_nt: TGTGCCGGCAGCTTGGGACAGGGAACATACAATGAGCAGTTCTTC
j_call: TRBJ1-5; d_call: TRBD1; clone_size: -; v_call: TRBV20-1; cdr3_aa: CSAREGGQGKLGQPQHF; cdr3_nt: TGCAGTGCTAGAGAGGGAGGACAGGGGAAGTTGGGTCAGCCCCAGCATTTT
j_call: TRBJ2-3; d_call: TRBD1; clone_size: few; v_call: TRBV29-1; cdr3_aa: CSVAGTGGPDTQYF; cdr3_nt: TGCAGCGTGGCCGGGACAGGGGGCCCAGATACGCAGTATTTT
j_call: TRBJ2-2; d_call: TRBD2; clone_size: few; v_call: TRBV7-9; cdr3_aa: CASSPGLGNTGELFF; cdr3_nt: TGTGCCAGCAGTCCCGGACTAGGGAACACCGGGGAGCTGTTTTTT
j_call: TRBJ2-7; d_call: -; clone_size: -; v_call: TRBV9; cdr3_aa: CASSVGVPNHEQYF; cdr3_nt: TGTGCCAGCAGCGTAGGTGTCCCAAACCACGAGCAGTACTTC
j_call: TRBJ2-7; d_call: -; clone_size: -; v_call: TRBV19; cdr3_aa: CASSIDGGYEQYF; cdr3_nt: TGTGCCAGTAGTATAGATGGCGGCTACGAGCAGTACTTC
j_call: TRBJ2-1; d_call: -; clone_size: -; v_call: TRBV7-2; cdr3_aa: CASSLQGLYNEQFF; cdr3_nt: TGTGCCAGCAGCTTACAGGGCTTATACAATGAGCAGTTCTTC
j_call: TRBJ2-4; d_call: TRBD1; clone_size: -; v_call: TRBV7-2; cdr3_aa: CASSRPGQRAKNIQYF; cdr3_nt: TGTGCCAGCAGCCGACCGGGACAGAGAGCCAAAAACATTCAGTACTTC
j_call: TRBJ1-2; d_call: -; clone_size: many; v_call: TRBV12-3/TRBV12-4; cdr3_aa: CASSFIRNYGYTF; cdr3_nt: TGTGCCAGCAGTTTTATACGAAACTATGGCTACACCTTC
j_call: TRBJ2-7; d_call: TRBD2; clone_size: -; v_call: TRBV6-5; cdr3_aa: CASRAASGSPHEQYF; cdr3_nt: TGTGCCAGCAGAGCGGCTAGCGGGAGCCCCCACGAGCAGTACTTC
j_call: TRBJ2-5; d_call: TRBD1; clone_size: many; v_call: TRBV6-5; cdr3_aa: CASSRPGQGQETQYF; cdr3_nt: TGTGCCAGCAGTCGACCGGGACAGGGACAAGAGACCCAGTACTTC
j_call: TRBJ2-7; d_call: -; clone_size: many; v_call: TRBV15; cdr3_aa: CAIRLATSYEQYF; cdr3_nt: TGTGCCATCCGCCTCGCGACGTCCTACGAGCAGTACTTC
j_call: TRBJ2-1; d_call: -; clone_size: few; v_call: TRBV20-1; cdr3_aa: CSARGQHNEQFF; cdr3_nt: TGCAGTGCTAGAGGGCAGCACAATGAGCAGTTCTTC
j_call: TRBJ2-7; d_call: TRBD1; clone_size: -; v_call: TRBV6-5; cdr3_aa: CASSNSGQGPFEQYF; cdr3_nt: TGTGCCAGCAGTAATTCGGGACAGGGCCCCTTCGAGCAGTACTTC
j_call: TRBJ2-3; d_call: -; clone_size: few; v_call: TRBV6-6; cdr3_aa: CASSYGFTDTQYF; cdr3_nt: TGTGCCAGCAGTTACGGGTTCACAGATACGCAGTATTTT
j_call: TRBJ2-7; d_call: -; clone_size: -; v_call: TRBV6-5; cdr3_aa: CASSDGNGGEQYF; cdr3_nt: TGTGCCAGCAGTGACGGGAACGGGGGCGAGCAGTACTTC
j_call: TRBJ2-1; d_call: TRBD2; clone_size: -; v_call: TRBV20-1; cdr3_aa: CRASNLSGLAYNEQFF; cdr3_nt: TGCAGGGCTAGTAATCTATCGGGACTAGCCTACAATGAGCAGTTCTTC
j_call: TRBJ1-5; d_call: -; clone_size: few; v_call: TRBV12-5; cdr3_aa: CASGLVLAGRQPQHF; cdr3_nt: TGTGCTAGTGGTTTGGTATTGGCAGGGCGTCAGCCCCAGCATTTT
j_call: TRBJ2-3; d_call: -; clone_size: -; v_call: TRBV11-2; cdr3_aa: CASSRLSQADTQYF; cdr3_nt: TGTGCCAGCAGCCGACTCTCTCAGGCAGATACGCAGTATTTT
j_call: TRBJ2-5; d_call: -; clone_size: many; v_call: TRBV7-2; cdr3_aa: CASSLEQGETQYF; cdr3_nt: TGTGCCAGCAGCTTAGAGCAGGGAGAGACCCAGTACTTC
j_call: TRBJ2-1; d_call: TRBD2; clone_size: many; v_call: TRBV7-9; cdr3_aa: CASSGRGTSYNEQFF; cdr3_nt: TGTGCCAGCAGCGGACGCGGGACTAGTTACAATGAGCAGTTCTTC
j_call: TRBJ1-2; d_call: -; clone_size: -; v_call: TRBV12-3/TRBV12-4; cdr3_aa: CASRRKEDYGYTF; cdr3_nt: TGTGCCAGCAGACGAAAGGAGGATTATGGCTACACCTTC
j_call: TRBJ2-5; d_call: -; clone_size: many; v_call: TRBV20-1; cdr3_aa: CSARDWRKETQYF; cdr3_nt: TGCAGTGCTAGAGATTGGAGGAAAGAGACCCAGTACTTC
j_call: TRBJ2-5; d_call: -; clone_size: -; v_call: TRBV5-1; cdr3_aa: CASSLETRGPVAQYF; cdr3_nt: TGCGCCAGCAGCTTGGAGACTAGGGGGCCAGTGGCCCAGTACTTC
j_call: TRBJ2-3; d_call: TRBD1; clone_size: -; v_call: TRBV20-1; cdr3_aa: CSARHLGQGTDTQYF; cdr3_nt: TGCAGTGCTAGACACTTGGGACAGGGAACAGATACGCAGTATTTT
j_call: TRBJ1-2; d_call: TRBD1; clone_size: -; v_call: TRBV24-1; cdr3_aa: CATSDHPGQGVWGYTF; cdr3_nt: TGTGCCACCAGTGATCATCCGGGACAGGGGGTTTGGGGCTACACCTTC
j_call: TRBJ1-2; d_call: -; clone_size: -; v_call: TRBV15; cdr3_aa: CATSSTEGHRVDGYTF; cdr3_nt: TGTGCCACCAGCAGCACCGAGGGGCACAGGGTTGATGGCTACACCTTC
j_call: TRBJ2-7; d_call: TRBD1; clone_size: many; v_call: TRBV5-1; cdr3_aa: CASSMGQPALYEQYF; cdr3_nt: TGCGCCAGCAGCATGGGACAGCCAGCACTCTACGAGCAGTACTTC
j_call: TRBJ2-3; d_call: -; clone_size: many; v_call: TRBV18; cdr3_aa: CASSPGRGGTDTQYF; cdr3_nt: TGTGCCAGCTCACCCGGGCGGGGCGGCACAGATACGCAGTATTTT
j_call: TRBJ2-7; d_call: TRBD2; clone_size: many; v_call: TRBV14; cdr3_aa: CASSRGTSGGSYEQYF; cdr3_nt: TGTGCCAGCAGCCGCGGGACTAGCGGGGGGTCCTACGAGCAGTACTTC
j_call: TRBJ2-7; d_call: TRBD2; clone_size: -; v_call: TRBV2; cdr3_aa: CASRETSTTSYEQYF; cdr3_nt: TGTGCCAGCAGGGAGACTAGCACGACCTCCTACGAGCAGTACTTC
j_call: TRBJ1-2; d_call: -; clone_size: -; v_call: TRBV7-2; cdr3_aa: CASSPLVTSYGYTF; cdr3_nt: TGTGCCAGCAGCCCACTGGTCACAAGCTATGGCTACACCTTC
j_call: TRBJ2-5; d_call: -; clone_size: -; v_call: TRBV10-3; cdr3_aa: CAISDSPDGETQYF; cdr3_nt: TGTGCCATCAGTGACTCCCCCGACGGGGAGACCCAGTACTTC
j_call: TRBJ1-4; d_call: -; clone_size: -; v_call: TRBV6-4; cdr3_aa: CASIGIDEKLFF; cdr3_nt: TGTGCCAGCATAGGAATCGATGAAAAACTGTTTTTT
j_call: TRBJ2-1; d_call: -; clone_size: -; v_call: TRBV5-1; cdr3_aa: CASSWGPRGPVDNEQFF; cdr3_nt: TGCGCCAGCAGCTGGGGACCCCGCGGACCGGTAGACAATGAGCAGTTCTTC
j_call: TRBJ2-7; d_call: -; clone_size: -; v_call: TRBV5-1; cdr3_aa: CASSSTGTYNEQYF; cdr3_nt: TGCGCCAGCAGCTCTACAGGAACCTACAATGAGCAGTACTTC